One T cell receptor (beta chain) is described in this entry. The treatment here: randomized to nivolumab then ipilimumab (arm A) or the reverse (arm B). Libraries were prepared by immunoSEQ multiplex PCR; TCRdb keeps only in-frame clonotypes and omits some of them. The data contain approximately 6,000 clones, approximately 40% of them singletons. This entry comes from a study of sequential checkpoint blockade in melanoma. CDR1 and CDR2 from the germline V gene are MNHGY and SAAAGT. This CDR3 contains 14 residues. The V segment lost 0 bases and the J segment 2 bases; nucleotides outside the gene matches: 0.

This chain joins TRBV6-8 and TRBJ2-5, with 7 bases lining up with TRBD1. Specimen: tumor tissue (inferred from file names), collected from a patient given nivolumab and ipilimumab in sequence. This receptor was identified in a human donor with melanoma. The DNA for the CDR3 is TGTGCCAGCAGTTACTCGGACAGGCAAGAGACCCAGTACTTC. The encoded protein is CASSYSDRQETQYF.